These 28 T cell receptor beta chains came from one sample sequenced in a study of T cells in Graves' hyperthyroidism and ophthalmopathy (dated by TCRdb to the late 2010s). Preparation of the library involved multiplex PCR. The data were produced on an Illumina HiSeq 2000. The TCR beta CDR3 regions were amplified from the RNA transcripts. The first round of RT-PCR for the TCR CDR3 was performed with the HTBI primer set and the Qiagen OneStep RT-PCR kit. The public sequencing data were trimmed at Q25 with fastp and processed into clonotypes with MiXCR by TCRdb, which kept only in-frame beta chains. Entries are consolidated by CDR3 protein sequence, retaining the most common genes and DNA. In all, the sample holds around 290,000 distinct CDR3 sequences, and 13% of those were seen once. In total, the top ten clones hold 7.5% to 8% of the sample. Sequencing was done on a sample of blood. The receptors stem from a woman aged 25-40 years with Graves' hyperthyroidism that later progressed to Graves' ophthalmopathy.

The chain employs TRBV18 and TRBJ2-7; weak D call: TRBD1 (5 bases). The CDR3 contains 17 residues. Trimming took off 1 base at V and 2 bases at J, with 18 bases between the two ends. Germline CDR1 is KGHSH and CDR2 is LQKENI. In DNA form, the CDR3 reads TGTGCCAGCTCACCACTCCGGGCGACAGCCTCGCCCTACGAGCAGTACTTC. Its translation: CASSPLRATASPYEQYF. The whole variable domain, remainder taken from reference TRBV18 and TRBJ2-7, is NAGVMQNPRHLVRRRGQEARLRCSPMKGHSHVYWYRQLPEEGLKFMVYLQKENIIDESGMPKERFSAEFPKEGPSILRIQQVVRGDSAAYFCASSPLRATASPYEQYFGPGTRLTVT.

This clonotype has a count of ten or more. The gene calls are TRBV29-1 and TRBJ2-3; the D gene is possibly TRBD1 (6 bases). Trimming stripped 4 bases from V and 6 bases from J, with 20 bases between. The CDR3 covers 15 residues. CDR1 is SQVTM and CDR2 is ANQGSEA in the germline V gene. The CDR3 sequence: CSVVPPVGATDTQYF. The CDR3 DNA reads as TGCAGCGTTGTGCCCCCGGTGGGGGCAACGGATACGCAGTATTTT.

This clonotype has at least ten counts. The J gene is TRBJ2-6, the V gene TRBV7-3; no definite D call. The CDR3 has 14 residues. Germline lookup yields CDR1 SGHTA and CDR2 FQGTGA. V was pared by 4 bases and J by 4 bases, with 8 bases between. The CDR3 is CASSSTLGANVLTF. CDR3 coding DNA: TGTGCCAGCAGCTCAACTCTGGGGGCCAACGTCCTGACTTTC.

The table lists this clonotype with many counts. This chain uses TRBV7-2 with TRBJ2-7; possible D gene TRBD1, 6 bases. CDR1 is SGHTA and CDR2 is FQGNSA in the germline V gene. V was trimmed by 5 bases and J by 0 bases, leaving 11 bases between them. This CDR3 is built from 14 residues. In DNA form, the CDR3 reads TGTGCCAGCAGCCCTGGACAGCGCTCCTACGAGCAGTACTTC. This codes for CASSPGQRSYEQYF.

In its sample, this clonotype was seen many times. This chain joins TRBV5-5 and TRBJ1-4, with D unclear. Trimming took 0 bases from V and 4 from J, leaving 4 bases between them. Germline CDR1 is SGHKS and CDR2 is YYEKEE (reference sequence). CDR3 length: 13 amino acids. The CDR3 loop is CASSLVSNEKLFF. In DNA form, the CDR3 reads TGTGCCAGCAGCTTGGTCAGTAATGAAAAACTGTTTTTT.

This sequence joins TRBV29-1 and TRBJ2-1, with D possibly called TRBD1 or TRBD2 (5 bases each). CDR3 length equals 14 residues. Trimming pared 8 bases from V and 2 bases from J, leaving 16 bases between. Germline V CDR1 and CDR2: SQVTM, ANQGSEA. The CDR3: CSMTAGSPYNEQFF. The DNA of the CDR3 is TGCAGCATGACCGCAGGGAGCCCCTACAATGAGCAGTTCTTC.

The chain has TRBV19 and TRBJ2-1; unclear D gene. Trimming stripped 8 bases from V and 6 bases from J, with 11 bases between. Germline CDR1 and CDR2: LNHDA and SQIVND (reference sequence). The CDR3 loop spans 12 amino acids. The CDR3 coding sequence is TGTGCCAGTCCGGCCGCATCCAATGAGCAGTTCTTC. Protein product: CASPAASNEQFF.

The V and J genes are TRBV11-2 and TRBJ1-2, with D possibly TRBD1 on 5 matching bases. Trimming left V 2 bases short and J 7 bases short, with 17 bases between. CDR1 is SGHAT and CDR2 is FQNNGV in the germline V gene. CDR3 length: 15 residues. Written as DNA, the CDR3 is TGTGCCAGCAGCTTACCCCCCCTGAGAAGGGGTGGCTACACCTTC. Amino acid sequence: CASSLPPLRRGGYTF.

In this sample, this clonotype turned up many times. V is TRBV12-3 or TRBV12-4 and J is TRBJ2-5; 9 bases line up with TRBD2. The CDR3 extends over 14 amino acids. V shed 8 bases, J shed 3 bases, and the junction held 7 bases outside the gene matches. DNA of the CDR3: TGTGCCAGCGGCGGGGCTAGCGGGAAAGAGACCCAGTACTTC. Protein sequence: CASGGASGKETQYF.

This clonotype was seen more than once but under ten times. The CDR3 bases are TGCAGCGTTGAAACTGGGACAGATACGCAGTATTTT. Encoded protein: CSVETGTDTQYF. The V call is TRBV29-1, the J call TRBJ2-3, with D uncertain. Germline lookup yields CDR1 SQVTM and CDR2 ANQGSEA. The germline V and J ends were trimmed by 2 bases and 3 bases, with 6 bases remaining between them. The CDR3 covers 12 residues.

This clonotype was detected a few times. The chain couples TRBV19 to TRBJ1-5; 9 bases agree with TRBD1. J gave up 8 bases and V 6 bases, and 2 bases lay outside the gene matches. Germline CDR1 and CDR2: LNHDA and SQIVND (reference sequence). This CDR3 has 12 amino acids. The CDR3 region has the DNA TGTGCCAGTAGGACAGGGGGGAAGCCCCAGCATTTT. Its protein is CASRTGGKPQHF.

This clonotype was seen more than once but under ten times. The chain employs TRBV6-1 and TRBJ2-7, with D perhaps being TRBD1 or TRBD2 (6 bases each). The CDR3 has 16 residues. Germline V gene lookup returns CDR1 MNHNS and CDR2 SASEGT. V was shortened by 6 bases and J by 0 bases, with 18 bases between the two germline ends. CDR3: CASSWGDTLDSYEQYF. In DNA, the CDR3 is TGTGCCAGCAGCTGGGGGGACACATTGGACTCCTACGAGCAGTACTTC.

This clonotype was counted at least ten times. The chain couples TRBV28 to TRBJ2-7; D is unclear. Trimming shortened V by 3 bases and J by 4 bases, and 7 bases separated the two germline ends. Germline V gives CDR1 MDHEN, CDR2 SYDVKM. This CDR3 has 12 residues. CDR3 region: CASSLFLYEQYF. DNA of the CDR3: TGTGCCAGCAGTTTGTTTCTGTACGAGCAGTACTTC.

This clonotype was found many times. The rearrangement uses TRBV3-1 and TRBJ2-1; TRBD1 matches at 11 bases. Looked up from germline, CDR1 is LGHDT and CDR2 is YNNKEL (reference sequence). The CDR3 is 18 residues long. The V gene end was trimmed by 0 bases and the J gene end by 6 bases; junction bases not matched to a gene: 10. The CDR3 sequence is CASSQETTGTGGFNEQFF. The DNA of the CDR3 is TGTGCCAGCAGCCAAGAGACTACCGGGACAGGGGGGTTCAATGAGCAGTTCTTC.

This clonotype showed up many times. V is TRBV10-3 and J is TRBJ1-4; TRBD1 agrees at 7 bases. The CDR3 totals 11 residues. Per germline, CDR1 ENHRY and CDR2 SYGVKD. J gave up 10 bases and V 10 bases, and 6 bases lay outside the gene matches. This CDR3 reads CATGTVRKLFF. DNA for the CDR3: TGTGCCACCGGGACAGTCAGAAAACTGTTTTTT.

This clonotype was recorded many times. V is TRBV5-1 and J is TRBJ2-1, with D maybe TRBD2 (5 bases). The CDR3 is 13 residues long. The germline CDR1 and CDR2 sequences are SGHRS and YFSETQ. The germline V and J ends were trimmed by 2 bases and 9 bases, with 12 bases remaining between them. CDR3 sequence: CASSFTTGSEQFF. DNA for the CDR3: TGCGCCAGCAGCTTTACTACGGGGAGTGAGCAGTTCTTC.

The gene calls are TRBV19 and TRBJ2-1; tentatively, D is TRBD2 (5 bases). The CDR3 sequence is 11 residues long. V was clipped by 3 bases and J by 8 bases, with 5 bases between them. The germline CDR1 and CDR2 sequences are LNHDA and SQIVND (reference sequence). CDR3 loop: CASSISDEQFF. In nucleotides, the CDR3 is TGTGCCAGTAGTATTAGCGATGAGCAGTTCTTC.

This clonotype was detected a few times. Its ends do not fully match the called genes, so a read error is possible. The chain joins TRBV7-7 to TRBJ2-3; tentatively, D is TRBD2 (6 bases). This CDR3 comprises 14 residues. CDR1 and CDR2 from the germline V gene are SSHAT and FNYEAQ (reference sequence). The CDR3 nucleotides are TGTGCTAGCAGCTTAGGCGGGAACACAGATACGCAGTATTTT. It specifies CASSLGGNTDTQYF.

A few counts support this clonotype. The chain couples TRBV10-3 to TRBJ2-1, with 12 bases fitting TRBD2. The germline CDR1 and CDR2 sequences are ENHRY and SYGVKD. V shed 3 bases and J 1 base; nucleotides not matched to a gene: 7. The CDR3 has 18 residues. CDR3 DNA: TGTGCCATCAGTGATAACGGACTAGCGGGACTGTCCTACAATGAGCAGTTCTTC. Protein: CAISDNGLAGLSYNEQFF.

As DNA, the CDR3 is TGCAGTGCTGGTCCATATTCCGGACAGGGGATAAACATTCAGTACTTC. Translating gives CSAGPYSGQGINIQYF. J is TRBJ2-4 and V is TRBV20-1; 9 bases are a match to TRBD1. The CDR3 contains 16 residues. V shed 5 bases, J shed 6 bases, and the junction held 14 bases outside the gene matches. Germline V CDR1 and CDR2: DFQATT, SNEGSKA (reference sequence).

Many counts were recorded for this clonotype. The chain uses TRBV6-1 and TRBJ1-4, with 7 bases aligning to TRBD1. Looked up from germline, CDR1 is MNHNS and CDR2 is SASEGT. Trimming at V came to 4 bases and at J to 5 bases, leaving 7 bases not matched to a gene. The CDR3 consists of 15 residues. CDR3 nucleotide sequence: TGTGCCAGCAGTGCGCGACAGGGTCAGAATGAAAAACTGTTTTTT. Encoded protein: CASSARQGQNEKLFF.

The rearrangement uses TRBV20-1 and TRBJ1-2; 7 nucleotides align to TRBD1. Trimming removed 0 bases from V and 3 bases from J; junction bases left unmatched: 4. From germline, CDR1 is DFQATT and CDR2 SNEGSKA (reference sequence). This CDR3 region has 14 residues. The CDR3 reads CSARDTGVHYGYTF. The CDR3 nucleotides are TGCAGTGCTAGAGATACAGGGGTGCACTATGGCTACACCTTC.

This clonotype was detected ten times or more. The V and J genes are TRBV5-6 and TRBJ2-1; 12 bases match TRBD1. Losses at the gene ends were 4 bases for V and 9 bases for J; bases not matched to a gene: 8. Germline CDR1 SGHDT, CDR2 YYEEEE. The CDR3 runs 15 residues. The CDR3 nucleotides are TGTGCCAGCAGCGGGACCGGGACAGGGGGCTTTGAGCAGTTCTTC. Its protein product is CASSGTGTGGFEQFF. The entire variable domain, with the rest obtained from reference TRBV5-6 and TRBJ2-1, is as follows: DAGVTQSPTHLIKTRGQQVTLRCSPKSGHDTVSWYQQALGQGPQFIFQYYEEEERQRGNFPDRFSGHQFPNYSSELNVNALLLGDSALYLCASSGTGTGGFEQFFGPGTRLTVL.

On this clonotype: One junction end does not reproduce the germline sequence, and a read error may be involved. The genes are TRBV10-3 and TRBJ2-2, with TRBD1 matching over 7 bases. The CDR3 extends over 13 amino acids. CDR1 ENHRY and CDR2 SYGVKD come from the germline V gene. The DNA of the CDR3 is TGTGCCATCGGGACAGCCAAACTGGGGGAGCCGTTTTTT. The encoded protein is CAIGTAKLGEPFF.

The sample holds one count of this clonotype. This sequence joins TRBV28 and TRBJ2-7, with 7 positions matching TRBD1. J lost 2 bases, V lost 6 bases, and 10 bases had no gene match. Looked up from germline, CDR1 is MDHEN and CDR2 is SYDVKM. The CDR3 covers 15 residues. The CDR3 nucleotides are TGTGCCAGCAGACCAGGGCGGACAGGAGCCTACGAGCAGTACTTC. Translated: CASRPGRTGAYEQYF.

Concerning this clonotype: A much larger clonotype is one base distant, so this may be a read error. The rearrangement uses TRBV29-1 and TRBJ2-5; D perhaps matches TRBD1 (6 bases). CDR1 is SQVTM, CDR2 ANQGSEA, per germline. The CDR3 spans 13 residues. In DNA form, the CDR3 reads TGCAGCGTTGAAGGGACAGACCTAGAGACCCAGCACTTC. Translation: CSVEGTDLETQHF.

This clonotype was detected ten times or more. This chain connects TRBV7-9 to TRBJ2-1, with 7 nucleotides matching TRBD1. CDR3 size: 16 residues. V was clipped by 4 bases and J by 3 bases; unmatched bases: 9. Germline values: CDR1 SEHNR, CDR2 FQNEAQ (reference sequence). For the CDR3, the DNA is TGTGCCAGCAGCTCCTCCGGGACAGCGATCTACAATGAGCAGTTCTTC. Its translation is CASSSSGTAIYNEQFF.

This clonotype showed up many times. The chain has TRBV5-1 and TRBJ1-2; 8 nucleotides align to TRBD1. CDR1 and CDR2 (germline): SGHRS, YFSETQ. Trimming took 5 bases from V and 7 from J; bases not matched to a gene: 13. This CDR3 region has 15 residues. CDR3 DNA sequence: TGCGCCAGCAGAACGACTCAGGGGGCGCGACGTGGCTACACCTTC. This encodes CASRTTQGARRGYTF.